The 29 T cell receptor beta chains presented below share a single source sample, sequenced in a study of T cells in Graves' hyperthyroidism and ophthalmopathy. Authors of the study amplified TCR beta CDR3 regions from RNA transcripts. First-round RT-PCR targeting the TCR CDR3 was performed with the HTBI primer set. TCRdb ran MiXCR on the multiplex PCR reads and lists one entry per CDR3 protein. The profile covers some 150,000 distinct CDR3 sequences, with approximately 20% appearing a single time and 65% to 80% taken by the ten largest. The source material was blood. The receptors were sampled from a woman aged 50 to 60 with Graves' hyperthyroidism that later progressed to Graves' ophthalmopathy.

The chain links TRBV5-1 to TRBJ2-2, with D possibly TRBD1 on 6 matching bases. V was trimmed by 4 bases and J by 2 bases, leaving 12 bases between them. CDR3 length equals 15 residues. Per the germline V gene, CDR1 is SGHRS and CDR2 is YFSETQ. CDR3 sequence reads: CASSRTVSNTGELFF. In DNA form, the CDR3 reads TGCGCCAGCAGCCGGACAGTTTCCAACACCGGGGAGCTGTTTTTT.

This clonotype was detected many times. V usage is TRBV7-2 and J usage is TRBJ2-7, with 8 bases identical to TRBD2. This CDR3 has 14 amino acids. In germline, CDR1 is SGHTA, CDR2 FQGNSA. Trimming cost V 1 base and J 5 bases; bases outside gene matches: 4. Here the CDR3 reads CASSLVSGAHEQYF. For the CDR3, the DNA is TGTGCCAGCAGCTTAGTTAGCGGGGCCCACGAGCAGTACTTC.

This chain links TRBV20-1 with TRBJ1-2, with TRBD1 matching over 8 bases. The trim removed 4 bases at V and 6 bases at J, leaving 7 bases unmatched. The CDR3 contains 13 residues. Germline-derived CDR1 and CDR2 are DFQATT and SNEGSKA (reference sequence). In nucleotides, the CDR3 is TGCAGTGCTACAGGGGGCAGCCTGAATGGCTACACCTTC. Its protein product is CSATGGSLNGYTF.

This clonotype has a handful of counts. The genes are TRBV5-6 and TRBJ2-7; D not resolved. CDR3 length equals 14 residues. Trimming took off 5 bases at V and 0 bases at J, with 12 bases between the two ends. Germline CDR1 reads SGHDT; CDR2 reads YYEEEE. CDR3 sequence: CASSSDPSSYEQYF. DNA for the CDR3: TGTGCCAGCAGTTCTGACCCTAGCTCCTACGAGCAGTACTTC.

The rearrangement joins TRBV7-9 to TRBJ2-1; D is uncertain. V lost 5 bases to trimming and J lost 10 bases, with 9 bases between them. CDR1 and CDR2 (germline): SEHNR, FQNEAQ (reference sequence). The CDR3 extends over 11 amino acids. CDR3 residues: CASSDRLEQFF. CDR3 bases: TGTGCCAGCAGCGACCGGCTCGAGCAGTTCTTC.

This clonotype was found a few times. This sequence joins TRBV29-1 and TRBJ1-2; tentative D call: TRBD1 (6 bases). The CDR3 covers 17 residues. Per germline, CDR1 SQVTM and CDR2 ANQGSEA. The CDR3 loop is CTIKKGQTERGNYGYTF. CDR3 nucleotide sequence: TGCACCATAAAGAAAGGACAGACCGAAAGGGGGAACTATGGCTACACCTTC.

The rearrangement links TRBV2 to TRBJ2-7; 8 bases are shared with TRBD2. Looked up from germline, CDR1 is SNHLY and CDR2 is FYNNEI. Unmatched junction bases numbered 10, after V lost 5 bases and J lost 7 bases. The CDR3 runs to 14 residues. This CDR3 reads CASSTGGIPWEQYF. The CDR3 DNA reads as TGTGCCAGCAGTACGGGAGGGATTCCCTGGGAGCAGTACTTC. The variable domain in full, completed from reference TRBV2 and TRBJ2-7, reads EPEVTQTPSHQVTQMGQEVILRCVPISNHLYFYWYRQILGQKVEFLVSFYNNEISEKSEIFDDQFSVERPDGSNFTLKIRSTKLEDSAMYFCASSTGGIPWEQYFGPGTRLTVT.

This clonotype came up many times. This rearrangement joins TRBV29-1 to TRBJ2-7; tentative D call: TRBD2 (5 bases). CDR3 length equals 13 residues. V was pared by 6 bases and J by 3 bases, with 15 bases between. Germline CDR1 and CDR2: SQVTM and ANQGSEA. The CDR3 here is CSVRVGIVYEQYF. CDR3 sequence (DNA): TGCAGCGTCCGGGTCGGGATTGTCTACGAGCAGTACTTC.

This clonotype has ten or more counts. The J gene is TRBJ2-7, the V gene TRBV5-6; 8 nucleotides align to TRBD1. Per germline, CDR1 SGHDT and CDR2 YYEEEE. V dropped 2 bases and J dropped 1; count of bases not matched to a gene: 2. The CDR3 contains 14 residues. The CDR3 loop reads CASSFGTGSYEQYF. The CDR3 DNA reads TGTGCCAGCAGCTTCGGGACAGGTTCCTACGAGCAGTACTTC.

V gene TRBV3-1 combines with J gene TRBJ2-7, with D possibly being TRBD2 (5 bases). Germline V gives CDR1 LGHDT, CDR2 YNNKEL (reference sequence). CDR3 size: 15 residues. Trimming took 0 bases from V and 2 from J, leaving 11 bases between them. The CDR3 sequence: CASSQDTGFPYEQYF. The CDR3 DNA reads as TGTGCCAGCAGCCAAGATACGGGGTTCCCCTACGAGCAGTACTTC.

Ten or more counts support this clonotype. This chain links TRBV30 with TRBJ1-1; weak D call: TRBD1 (5 bases). Germline CDR1 is GTSNPN and CDR2 is SVGIG (reference sequence). V lost 4 bases and J lost 5, with 29 bases in between. The CDR3 covers 18 residues. The CDR3 DNA reads TGTGCCTGGATCAACAGGTGGGCAGCGACCCCGAGTCTAACTGAAGCTTTCTTT. This translates into CAWINRWAATPSLTEAFF.

As concerns this clonotype: A single base separates this from a much larger clone, so it may be a read error. The rearrangement uses TRBV20-1 and TRBJ2-3; 9 nucleotides align to TRBD2. V dropped 6 bases and J dropped 5; count of bases not matched to a gene: 9. The germline gives CDR1 DFQATT, CDR2 SNEGSKA (reference sequence). CDR3 size: 14 residues. CDR3 DNA: TGCAGTGCGACGACTAGCGGAGGCATAGATACGCAGTATTTT. The encoded protein is CSATTSGGIDTQYF.

This clonotype came up many times. The chain has TRBV3-1 and TRBJ2-7; perhaps TRBD1 as D (6 bases). The CDR3 covers 20 residues. The germline CDR1 and CDR2 sequences are LGHDT and YNNKEL (reference sequence). V lost 1 base and J 0 bases, leaving 25 bases between the germline ends. In nucleotides, the CDR3 is TGTGCCAGCAGCCAAGGGTGGGGCAGGGGAGCGGATTTTAGCTCCTACGAGCAGTACTTC. Translating gives CASSQGWGRGADFSSYEQYF.

This clonotype was seen at least ten times. The chain is built from TRBV3-1 and TRBJ2-1; 9 nucleotides align to TRBD1. J gave up 8 bases and V 1 base, and 3 bases lay outside the gene matches. The CDR3 extends over 14 amino acids. Germline V lookup: CDR1 LGHDT, CDR2 YNNKEL (reference sequence). CDR3 bases: TGTGCCAGCAGCCAAGGGGGACAGGGCTATGAGCAGTTCTTC. Its protein product is CASSQGGQGYEQFF.

J is TRBJ2-1 and V is TRBV3-1; D possibly corresponds to TRBD2 (5 bases). Trimming removed 4 bases at V and 6 bases at J, with 13 bases between. Germline V gene sequence: CDR1 LGHDT, CDR2 YNNKEL (reference sequence). CDR3 length: 14 residues. CDR3 region: CASSPRLASNEQFF. In nucleotides, the CDR3 is TGTGCCAGCAGCCCGCGGTTAGCGAGCAATGAGCAGTTCTTC.

The rearrangement joins TRBV18 to TRBJ2-5; TRBD2 is a possible D gene (5 bases). CDR3 length: 17 amino acids. Germline assignment: CDR1 KGHSH and CDR2 LQKENI. V lost 1 base and J 0 bases, leaving 15 bases between the germline ends. CDR3: CASSPLPGGWNQETQYF. The CDR3 nucleotides read TGTGCCAGCTCACCACTGCCAGGAGGTTGGAACCAAGAGACCCAGTACTTC.

This clonotype was picked up a small number of times. V gene TRBV19 combines with J gene TRBJ1-5; D call uncertain. V lost 3 bases to trimming and J lost 3 bases, with 12 bases between them. The CDR3 is 15 amino acids. CDR1 is LNHDA and CDR2 is SQIVND in the germline V gene (reference sequence). For the CDR3, the DNA is TGTGCCAGTAGTATCGTCTGGGGTGACAATCAGCCCCAGCATTTT. Its translation: CASSIVWGDNQPQHF.

CDR3 nucleotides: TGTGCCAGCTCCAGGGGGCTAGAGAGCGAGCAGTACTTC. Translation gives CASSRGLESEQYF. The chain links TRBV6-1 to TRBJ2-7; 8 nucleotides match TRBD1. Germline V lookup: CDR1 MNHNS, CDR2 SASEGT. V was clipped by 8 bases and J by 6 bases; unmatched bases: 9. The length of the CDR3 is 13 residues.

This clonotype was detected many times. This chain connects TRBV20-1 to TRBJ2-1; 13 nucleotides agree with TRBD2. J lost 8 bases, V lost 0 bases, and 19 bases had no gene match. Looked up from germline, CDR1 is DFQATT and CDR2 is SNEGSKA (reference sequence). The length of the CDR3 is 20 residues. The DNA for the CDR3 is TGCAGTGCTAGAGATCCGGGACTAGCGGGATCTAGGACTATAAACTATGAGCAGTTCTTC. Amino acid sequence: CSARDPGLAGSRTINYEQFF.

This clonotype has at least ten counts. V and J are TRBV2 and TRBJ2-2; D is possibly TRBD1 (5 bases). The germline V gene encodes CDR1 SNHLY and CDR2 FYNNEI. The V end lost 2 bases, the J end lost 13 bases, and 20 bases lay between the germline ends. The CDR3 totals 15 residues. This CDR3 reads CASSESGNPSGGLFF. The CDR3 DNA is TGTGCCAGCAGTGAATCAGGGAATCCCTCCGGTGGGCTGTTTTTT. Filled out from reference TRBV2 and TRBJ2-2, the complete variable domain reads EPEVTQTPSHQVTQMGQEVILRCVPISNHLYFYWYRQILGQKVEFLVSFYNNEISEKSEIFDDQFSVERPDGSNFTLKIRSTKLEDSAMYFCASSESGNPSGGLFFGEGSRLTVL.

In its sample, this clonotype was seen many times. The V gene is TRBV20-1, the J gene TRBJ2-5, with TRBD2 identical over 7 bases. Looked up from germline, CDR1 is DFQATT and CDR2 is SNEGSKA (reference sequence). The CDR3 has 17 residues. V shed 0 bases, J shed 5 bases, and the junction held 15 bases outside the gene matches. CDR3 residues: CSARDHHGRERSETQYF. Here the CDR3 DNA reads TGCAGTGCTAGAGATCATCATGGGCGGGAGAGGAGTGAGACCCAGTACTTC.

There are a few counts of this clonotype. The chain combines TRBV28 with TRBJ1-1; D is undetermined. Deletions cut 3 bases from V and 6 bases from J, with 8 bases between. The CDR3 sequence is 12 residues long. CDR1 MDHEN and CDR2 SYDVKM come from the germline V gene. CDR3 residues: CASSLSESEAFF. CDR3 coding DNA: TGTGCCAGCAGTTTGTCGGAGTCTGAAGCTTTCTTT.

The J gene is TRBJ2-1, the V gene TRBV12-3 or TRBV12-4; 9 nucleotides align to TRBD2. The CDR3 extends over 15 amino acids. J lost 3 bases, V lost 6 bases, and 6 bases had no gene match. This chain's CDR3 is CASRNSGRSYNEQFF. CDR3 DNA: TGTGCCAGCAGAAATAGCGGGAGAAGCTACAATGAGCAGTTCTTC.

This clonotype has ten or more counts. The V call is TRBV20-1, the J call TRBJ1-4; 10 bases line up with TRBD1. The CDR3 covers 16 residues. After removal of 2 bases from V and 2 bases from J, the junction contained 5 bases not matched to a gene. Germline V gives CDR1 DFQATT, CDR2 SNEGSKA (reference sequence). The CDR3 reads CSARYRQGATNEKLFF. The CDR3 nucleotides are TGCAGTGCTAGATATAGACAGGGGGCGACTAATGAAAAACTGTTTTTT.

This clonotype was seen ten or more times. This chain joins TRBV5-1 and TRBJ2-3; D possibly corresponds to TRBD2 (5 bases). Between the trimmed V and J ends, which lost 0 bases and 0 bases, there was a span of 14 bases. Germline assignment: CDR1 SGHRS and CDR2 YFSETQ. CDR3 length equals 17 residues. The DNA of the CDR3 is TGCGCCAGCAGCTTGGTTCCCACTAGAATTAGCACAGATACGCAGTATTTT. This translates into CASSLVPTRISTDTQYF. Full variable domain (missing parts from reference TRBV5-1 and TRBJ2-3): KAGVTQTPRYLIKTRGQQVTLSCSPISGHRSVSWYQQTPGQGLQFLFEYFSETQRNKGNFPGRFSGRQFSNSRSEMNVSTLELGDSALYLCASSLVPTRISTDTQYFGPGTRLTVL.

This clonotype was picked up a small number of times. CDR3 amino acids: CASSELGGYGYTF. Written as DNA, the CDR3 is TGTGCCAGCAGTGAATTGGGGGGCTATGGCTACACCTTC. The rearrangement links TRBV2 to TRBJ1-2; D might be TRBD1 (5 bases). V lost 2 bases, J lost 4 bases, and 8 bases lay in between. This CDR3 spans 13 amino acids. Germline values: CDR1 SNHLY, CDR2 FYNNEI.

This clonotype has ten or more counts. The chain carries TRBV28 and TRBJ1-2, with unresolved D. V was shortened by 2 bases and J by 8 bases, with 9 bases between the two germline ends. The length of the CDR3 is 12 residues. Germline V gene sequence: CDR1 MDHEN, CDR2 SYDVKM. CDR3 coding DNA: TGTGCCAGCAGTTTAAGTTTAGGGGGCTACACCTTC. Its translation: CASSLSLGGYTF.

This clonotype was seen repeatedly, ten times or more. CDR3 in amino acids: CAISESGDRFSSPLHF. The CDR3 region has the DNA TGTGCCATCAGTGAGTCGGGCGACAGGTTTTCTTCACCCCTCCACTTT. The chain links TRBV10-3 to TRBJ1-6; possible D gene TRBD1, 6 bases. Germline V gene lookup returns CDR1 ENHRY and CDR2 SYGVKD. This CDR3 spans 16 amino acids. The germline V and J ends were trimmed by 0 bases and 9 bases, with 15 bases remaining between them.

The sample holds many counts of this clonotype. The chain employs TRBV28 and TRBJ2-4, with a weak D call TRBD2 (5 bases). Deletions cut 6 bases from V and 9 bases from J, with 12 bases between. The CDR3 totals 12 residues. Germline CDR1 and CDR2: MDHEN and SYDVKM. The CDR3 DNA reads as TGTGCCAGCAGACCGCGGGTGGGCATTCAGTACTTC. This encodes CASRPRVGIQYF.